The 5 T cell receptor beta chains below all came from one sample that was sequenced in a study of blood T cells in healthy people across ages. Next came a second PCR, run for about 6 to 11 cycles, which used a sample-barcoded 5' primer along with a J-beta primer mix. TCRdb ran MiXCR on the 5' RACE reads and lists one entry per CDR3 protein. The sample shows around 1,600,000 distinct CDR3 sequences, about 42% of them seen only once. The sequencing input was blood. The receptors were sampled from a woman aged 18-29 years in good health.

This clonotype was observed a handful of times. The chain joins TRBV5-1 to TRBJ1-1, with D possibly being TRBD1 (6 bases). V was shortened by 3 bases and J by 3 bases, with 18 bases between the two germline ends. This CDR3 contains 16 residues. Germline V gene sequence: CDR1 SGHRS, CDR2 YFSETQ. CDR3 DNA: TGCGCCAGCAGCTCCGGGGGGGCAGCTGGGGACACTGAAGCTTTCTTT. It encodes CASSSGGAAGDTEAFF.

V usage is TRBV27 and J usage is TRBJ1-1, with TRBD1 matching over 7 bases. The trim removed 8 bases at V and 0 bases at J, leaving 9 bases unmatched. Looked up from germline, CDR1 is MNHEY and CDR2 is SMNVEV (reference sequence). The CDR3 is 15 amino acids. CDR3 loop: CASAPGQYMNTEAFF. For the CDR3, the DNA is TGTGCCAGCGCCCCGGGACAGTACATGAACACTGAAGCTTTCTTT.

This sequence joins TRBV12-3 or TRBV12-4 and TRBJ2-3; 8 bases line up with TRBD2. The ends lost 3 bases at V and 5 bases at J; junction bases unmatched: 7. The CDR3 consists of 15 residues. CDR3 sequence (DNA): TGTGCCAGCAGTTTCGGCGGGGGGAATGGAGATACGCAGTATTTT. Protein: CASSFGGGNGDTQYF.

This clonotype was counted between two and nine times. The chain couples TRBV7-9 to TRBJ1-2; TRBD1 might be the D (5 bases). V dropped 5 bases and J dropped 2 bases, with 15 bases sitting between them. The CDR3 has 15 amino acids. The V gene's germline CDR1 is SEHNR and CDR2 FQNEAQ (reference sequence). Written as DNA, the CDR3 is TGTGCCAGCAGCGGGTACAGGTTCGGAAACTATGGCTACACCTTC. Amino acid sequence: CASSGYRFGNYGYTF.

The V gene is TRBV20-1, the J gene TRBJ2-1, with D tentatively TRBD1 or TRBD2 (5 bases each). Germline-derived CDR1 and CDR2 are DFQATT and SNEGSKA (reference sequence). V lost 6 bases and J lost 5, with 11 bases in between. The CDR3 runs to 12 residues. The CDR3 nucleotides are TGCAGTGCGGGGGACGGCCACAATGAGCAGTTCTTC. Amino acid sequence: CSAGDGHNEQFF.